This is a list of T cell receptor beta chains from one sample in a study of T cell responses to AZD1222 COVID-19 vaccine. Only in-frame clones appear in the TCRdb table, and some are missing; sequencing was by immunoSEQ multiplex PCR. The sample holds 65,000 to 70,000 clones, roughly 82% seen once. Material: peripheral blood, obtained on day 0 of AZD1222 vaccination. The receptor set was obtained from an adult in good health. Each CDR3 is given with its conserved first and last residue. The order of the fields is V gene, clone size, J gene, D gene, CDR3 DNA, CDR3 protein. A D gene is named only where the DNA matches it firmly. A row's size may be missing; if present it is once, few, many or a size class.

>TRBV7-2|NA|TRBJ2-7|NA
TGTGCCAGCAGCTTGCGGGATAATTACGAGCAGTACTTC
CASSLRDNYEQYF
>TRBV29-1|NA|TRBJ2-7|NA
TGCAGCGTTGAAACCTTCTACGAGCAGTACTTC
CSVETFYEQYF
>TRBV4-2|NA|TRBJ1-3|TRBD1
TGTGCCAGCAGCCAAGAGGACAGGGACGGAAACACCATATATTTT
CASSQEDRDGNTIYF
>TRBV2|once|TRBJ2-3|TRBD2
TGTGCCAGCAGTCCGCTAGCGGGGGGCGTGGATACGCAGTATTTT
CASSPLAGGVDTQYF
>TRBV6-6|once|TRBJ2-3|NA
TGTGCCAGCAGTCCAGACCGATACACAGATACGCAGTATTTT
CASSPDRYTDTQYF
>TRBV3-1/TRBV3-2|once|TRBJ2-7|NA
TGTGCCAGCAGCCGCACAGGGAACGAGCAGTACTTC
CASSRTGNEQYF
>TRBV5-6|NA|TRBJ1-1|TRBD1
TGTGCCAGCAGGACAGGGGGCCAGGGCACTGAAGCTTTCTTT
CASRTGGQGTEAFF
>TRBV6-5|NA|TRBJ1-3|NA
TGTGCCAGCATCAGGGGCCCCTCTGGAAACACCATATATTTT
CASIRGPSGNTIYF
>TRBV9|NA|TRBJ2-2|TRBD1
TGTGCCAGCAGCGGCAACCGGGACAGGGCAACCGGGGAGCTGTTTTTT
CASSGNRDRATGELFF
>TRBV7-3|NA|TRBJ2-3|NA
TGTGCCAGCAGCTCCGGACAGAGCGCAGATACGCAGTATTTT
CASSSGQSADTQYF
>TRBV5-5|NA|TRBJ2-1|TRBD2
TGTGCCAGCAGCTTGATACTCGCGGGGGGGAACAATGAGCAGTTCTTC
CASSLILAGGNNEQFF
>TRBV5-5|NA|TRBJ1-4|NA
TGTGCCAGCAGCTTGAGATCTACTAATGAAAAACTGTTTTTT
CASSLRSTNEKLFF
>TRBV14|once|TRBJ1-4|NA
TGTGCCAGTCGTCAGTCGGGGATTCCTACTAATGAAAAACTGTTTTTT
CASRQSGIPTNEKLFF
>TRBV11-2|NA|TRBJ2-7|NA
TGTGCCAGCAGCTTGCGGACAGCCTACGAGCAGTACTTC
CASSLRTAYEQYF
>TRBV3-1/TRBV3-2|NA|TRBJ1-4|TRBD1
TGTGCCAGCAGCCAAGGAGGGGGCCATGAAAAACTGTTTTTT
CASSQGGGHEKLFF
>TRBV11-3|NA|TRBJ2-6|NA
TGTGCCAGCAGCGGGGCTGGGGCCAACGTCCTGACTTTC
CASSGAGANVLTF
>TRBV11-2|few|TRBJ2-7|TRBD2
TGTGCCAGCAGCTTAGGTAGCGGGGGCTCCTACGAGCAGTACTTC
CASSLGSGGSYEQYF
>TRBV6-2/TRBV6-3|NA|TRBJ1-6|NA
TGTGCCAGCAGTTACTTGGTGAGCTCCTATAATTCACCCCTCCACTTT
CASSYLVSSYNSPLHF
>TRBV7-3|NA|TRBJ1-2|TRBD1
TGTGCCAGCAGCCCGGGACAGGGGAACTATGGCTACACCTTC
CASSPGQGNYGYTF